Listed here are 26 T cell receptor beta chains from one sample, sequenced in a study of metastatic and nonmetastatic thyroid tumors. TCRdb re-clonotyped the PCR reads via MiXCR. This sample yields tens of thousands of clones, of which approximately 12% are seen a single time; roughly 5.3% belongs to the top ten. The entire patient cohort was treatment-naive prior to thyroid surgery. The sequencing input was blood. Every receptor here comes from a female donor with papillary thyroid cancer or a benign thyroid nodule (not recorded which). Some clones in this sample may be carry-over from other donors' samples.

This clone was recorded at least ten times. The chain carries TRBV3-1 and TRBJ1-2, with D unresolved. CDR3 size: 12 residues. The V end was cut by 1 base, the J end by 6 bases, with 6 bases between. Germline lookup yields CDR1 LGHDT and CDR2 YNNKEL (reference sequence). The CDR3 sequence: CASSQGSDGYTF. The CDR3, as DNA: TGTGCCAGCAGCCAAGGATCAGATGGCTACACCTTC.

This clone is a singleton in its sample. V usage is TRBV29-1 and J usage is TRBJ2-7, with 9 bases fitting TRBD1. V lost 8 bases, J lost 3 bases, and 5 bases stayed unmatched. This CDR3 is 12 amino acids long. Germline values: CDR1 SQVTM, CDR2 ANQGSEA. The CDR3 is CSFRDRDYEQYF. The CDR3 DNA reads TGCAGCTTCCGGGACAGGGACTACGAGCAGTACTTC.

This clone was counted ten times or more. The genes are TRBV12-3 or TRBV12-4 and TRBJ1-2, with 7 bases matching TRBD1. This CDR3 has 13 residues. V shed 6 bases, J shed 4 bases, and the junction held 5 bases outside the gene matches. The CDR3 DNA follows: TGTGCCAGCAGCAAACAGGGGTCCTATGGCTACACCTTC. Translation: CASSKQGSYGYTF.

This clone came up once. One end of the junction fails to match germline, which may point to a read error. The rearrangement links TRBV20-1 to TRBJ2-3; TRBD1 agrees at 7 bases. CDR1 and CDR2 (germline): DFQATT, SNEGSKA (reference sequence). This CDR3 comprises 14 residues. Written as DNA, the CDR3 is TGCAGTGCTAAGTGGAGGACAGGCTCAGATACTCAGTATTTT. Amino acids: CSAKWRTGSDTQYF.

This clone is medium-sized by share. The rearrangement uses TRBV28 and TRBJ1-2, with 9 bases fitting TRBD1. The CDR3 totals 19 residues. Germline V CDR1 and CDR2: MDHEN, SYDVKM. With V trimmed by 4 bases and J by 3 bases, 18 bases remained unmatched. The CDR3 protein is CASSSLLAPSGTGYYGYTF. Written as DNA, the CDR3 is TGTGCCAGCAGTTCCCTGCTAGCGCCCTCCGGGACAGGGTACTATGGCTACACCTTC.

This clone rates as medium-sized. The V gene is TRBV7-2, the J gene TRBJ2-1; D gene uncertain. This CDR3 has 17 residues. Per germline, CDR1 SGHTA and CDR2 FQGNSA. V lost 3 bases and J lost 0, with 15 bases in between. The CDR3 coding sequence is TGTGCCAGCAGCTTCAGCGTATCCAATTTCTCCTACAATGAGCAGTTCTTC. It yields the protein CASSFSVSNFSYNEQFF.

This clone was counted many times. This chain uses TRBV9 with TRBJ2-3; 10 positions agree with TRBD1. V shed 4 bases, J shed 1 base, and the junction held 6 bases outside the gene matches. Germline CDR1 reads SGDLS; CDR2 reads YYNGEE. The CDR3 contains 16 residues. CDR3 sequence reads: CASSFPGTGGTDTQYF. CDR3 sequence (DNA): TGTGCCAGCAGCTTCCCCGGGACAGGGGGCACAGATACGCAGTATTTT.

This clone was counted at least ten times. In DNA, the CDR3 is TGCGCCAGCAGTCCACAGACCCGAAAAACAGATACGCAGTATTTT. Translating it yields CASSPQTRKTDTQYF. The chain joins TRBV5-1 to TRBJ2-3; no clear D gene. V lost 5 bases and J 3 bases, leaving 16 bases between the germline ends. This CDR3 is built from 15 residues. CDR1 and CDR2 from the germline V gene are SGHRS and YFSETQ.

The sample holds many counts of this clone. This rearrangement joins TRBV4-3 to TRBJ2-7, with TRBD2 matching over 8 bases. The CDR3 has 16 amino acids. J lost 4 bases, V lost 0 bases, and 8 bases had no gene match. Germline V gene sequence: CDR1 LGHNA, CDR2 YSLEER. The CDR3 nucleotides are TGCGCCAGCAGCCAAGATGACCAGCGGGAGTTGTACGAGCAGTACTTC. Its translation: CASSQDDQRELYEQYF.

The gene calls are TRBV5-1 and TRBJ2-7; 10 bases map to TRBD2. Losses at the gene ends were 1 base for V and 6 bases for J; bases not matched to a gene: 7. CDR1 and CDR2 (germline): SGHRS, YFSETQ. There are 15 residues in the CDR3. The CDR3 reads CASSLTRTSGSEQYF. The CDR3 DNA sequence: TGCGCCAGCAGCTTGACCCGGACTAGCGGAAGCGAGCAGTACTTC.

This clone was observed at least ten times. The V gene is TRBV2, the J gene TRBJ1-3, with D maybe TRBD1 (5 bases). The CDR3 consists of 15 residues. Looked up from germline, CDR1 is SNHLY and CDR2 is FYNNEI. V was cut by 6 bases and J by 0 bases, with 12 bases left in between. CDR3 in DNA: TGTGCCAGCAGGCTGACAGACAACTCTGGAAACACCATATATTTT. Amino acids: CASRLTDNSGNTIYF.

This clone was seen a few times. The V gene is TRBV9, the J gene TRBJ2-3, with D unresolved. Looked up from germline, CDR1 is SGDLS and CDR2 is YYNGEE. The CDR3 totals 12 residues. Trimming removed 3 bases at V and 6 bases at J, with 8 bases between. CDR3 region: CASSGNGDTQYF. CDR3 bases: TGTGCCAGCAGCGGCAATGGGGATACGCAGTATTTT.

This clone was recorded once. The chain links TRBV4-3 to TRBJ1-2, with D possibly matching TRBD1 (5 bases). Germline CDR1 reads LGHNA; CDR2 reads YSLEER. The CDR3 is made up of 15 amino acids. The germline V and J ends were trimmed by 5 bases and 6 bases, with 19 bases remaining between them. The CDR3 protein is CASSEEFVRGDGYTF. The CDR3 DNA is TGCGCCAGCAGCGAGGAGTTTGTGAGGGGAGATGGCTACACCTTC.

This clone was counted at least ten times. V and J are TRBV19 and TRBJ2-7; the D gene is possibly TRBD2 (5 bases). V lost 4 bases and J lost 5, with 15 bases in between. Germline V CDR1 and CDR2: LNHDA, SQIVND (reference sequence). The CDR3 is 14 residues long. The CDR3, as DNA: TGTGCCAGTAGTACGGAGCGGCCGACCCACGAGCAGTACTTC. Protein: CASSTERPTHEQYF.

In its sample, this clone was seen a few times. A much larger clone differs by one base, so this may be a read error. Other DNA sequences from this sample encode an identical CDR3 as well. V gene TRBV2 combines with J gene TRBJ2-5; TRBD2 matches at 10 bases. The CDR3 is 17 amino acids. Germline assignment: CDR1 SNHLY and CDR2 FYNNEI. V gave up 6 bases and J gave up 6 bases; unmatched junction bases: 16. The CDR3 is CASSRPGGLAGAKTQYF. The CDR3 bases are TGTGCCAGCAGCCGACCCGGCGGTCTAGCGGGAGCAAAGACCCAGTACTTC.

This clone came up many times. This chain links TRBV5-4 with TRBJ2-7, with D perhaps matching TRBD2 (6 bases). V was pared by 0 bases and J by 4 bases, with 14 bases between. Germline V CDR1 and CDR2: SGHNT, YYREEE (reference sequence). The CDR3 totals 15 residues. The CDR3 is CASSLGGGSLYEQYF. Here the CDR3 DNA reads TGTGCCAGCAGCTTGGGTGGGGGGAGCTTATACGAGCAGTACTTC.

Ten or more counts support this clone. The V gene is TRBV27, the J gene TRBJ2-1; D perhaps matches TRBD2 (6 bases). This CDR3 contains 16 residues. The V end lost 0 bases, the J end lost 3 bases, and 12 bases lay between the germline ends. Germline V gives CDR1 MNHEY, CDR2 SMNVEV (reference sequence). The CDR3 sequence is CASSLSGGRYYNEQFF. CDR3 nucleotides: TGTGCCAGCAGTTTATCGGGTGGGAGGTACTACAATGAGCAGTTCTTC.

The rearrangement joins TRBV5-1 to TRBJ2-5, with 7 bases lining up with TRBD2. The V gene end was trimmed by 9 bases and the J gene end by 5 bases; junction bases not matched to a gene: 13. The CDR3 consists of 14 residues. Germline V CDR1 and CDR2: SGHRS, YFSETQ. CDR3 protein: CAIIFGGRGETQYF. The DNA for the CDR3 is TGCGCCATCATCTTTGGCGGGAGAGGGGAGACCCAGTACTTC.

The sample holds many counts of this clone. This chain uses TRBV7-6 with TRBJ2-3; no definite D call. The CDR3 spans 15 residues. The V gene's germline CDR1 is SGHVS and CDR2 FNYEAQ. V was clipped by 6 bases and J by 4 bases, with 17 bases between them. The CDR3 loop is CASRADPGPSDTQYF. The DNA for the CDR3 is TGTGCCAGCAGGGCTGACCCCGGACCGTCAGATACGCAGTATTTT. The full variable domain, rest sourced from reference TRBV7-6 and TRBJ2-3, is GAGVSQSPRYKVTKRGQDVALRCDPISGHVSLYWYRQALGQGPEFLTYFNYEAQQDKSGLPNDRFSAERPEGSISTLTIQRTEQRDSAMYRCASRADPGPSDTQYFGPGTRLTVL.

This clone was seen at least ten times. The J gene is TRBJ2-1, the V gene TRBV14, with 7 bases identical to TRBD2. V trimming: 1 base; J trimming: 8 bases; junction bases outside the gene matches: 20. Germline-derived CDR1 and CDR2 are SGHDN and FVKESK. The length of the CDR3 is 19 residues. The CDR3 spells CASSQGQYWRERGLDEQFF. For the CDR3, the DNA is TGTGCCAGCAGCCAAGGTCAATATTGGCGGGAGCGGGGACTCGATGAGCAGTTCTTC.

The chain employs TRBV24-1 and TRBJ2-2; 9 bases are shared with TRBD2. The CDR3 covers 16 residues. In germline, CDR1 is KGHDR, CDR2 SFDVKD. The V and J ends lost 11 bases and 6 bases, in that order; junction bases with no gene match: 15. CDR3 in DNA: TGTGCCATCAGAGAACTAGCGGGCATAAGACCCGGGGAGCTGTTTTTT. This translates into CAIRELAGIRPGELFF.

This clone was observed many times. The J gene is TRBJ1-2, the V gene TRBV7-9; tentatively, D is TRBD1 (5 bases). V was clipped by 2 bases and J by 6 bases, with 10 bases between them. This CDR3 is 13 amino acids long. CDR1 SEHNR and CDR2 FQNEAQ come from the germline V gene (reference sequence). The CDR3 region is CASSLLEGHGYTF. DNA of the CDR3: TGTGCCAGCAGCTTATTGGAGGGGCATGGCTACACCTTC. The whole variable domain, filled in from reference TRBV7-9 and TRBJ1-2, reads DTGVSQNPRHKITKRGQNVTFRCDPISEHNRLYWYRQTLGQGPEFLTYFQNEAQLEKSRLLSDRFSAERPKGSFSTLEIQRTEQGDSAMYLCASSLLEGHGYTFGSGTRLTVV.

In this sample, this clone turned up many times. The CDR3 DNA is TGCGCCAGCAGCTTCGGGTTACACGGGGAGCAGTACTTC. It yields the protein CASSFGLHGEQYF. The chain has TRBV5-1 and TRBJ2-7; no clear D gene. Germline V CDR1 and CDR2: SGHRS, YFSETQ. The length of the CDR3 is 13 residues. Trimming took 2 bases from V and 7 from J, leaving 13 bases between them.

The chain has TRBV20-1 and TRBJ1-2, with D perhaps TRBD1 (5 bases). Germline CDR1 is DFQATT and CDR2 is SNEGSKA (reference sequence). The CDR3 spans 14 residues. The V and J ends lost 4 bases and 6 bases respectively, with 18 bases between them. Written as DNA, the CDR3 is TGCAGTGCTACCTTGGGGCTGGTAATCAATGGCTACACCTTC. This encodes CSATLGLVINGYTF.

This clone was seen just once. Given a much more abundant clone one base away, this may be a read error. The chain has TRBV3-1 and TRBJ2-1; D is unclear. CDR1 and CDR2 from the germline V gene are LGHDT and YNNKEL (reference sequence). There are 14 residues in the CDR3. CDR3 residues: CASNQARRNNEQFF. The CDR3 DNA sequence: TGTGCCAGCAACCAAGCGCGGAGAAACAATGAGCAGTTCTTC.

This clone was detected a few times. The V gene is TRBV6-5, the J gene TRBJ2-1, with D maybe TRBD1 (5 bases). Deletions cut 0 bases from V and 7 bases from J, with 22 bases between. Germline V CDR1 and CDR2: MNHEY, SVGAGI. The CDR3 runs to 18 residues. CDR3 sequence: CASSYSIAWKAGRNEQFF. For the CDR3, the DNA is TGTGCCAGCAGTTACTCGATTGCCTGGAAGGCAGGGCGGAATGAGCAGTTCTTC.